The clone carrying this T cell receptor (beta chain) was counted at least ten times. Its antigen is unknown. The sample belongs to a study of CD8 T cells in ankylosing spondylitis. With 6 bases removed from V and 3 bases from J, the gap between germline ends came to 11 bases. This CDR3 is built from 13 residues. Study-wide results and caveats: Blood from ankylosing spondylitis patients appeared to carry a characteristic eight-variant TCR beta motif. CD8+ disease-linked clones were present at relatively low frequencies in blood. Disease-linked clones reportedly showed significant enrichment in matched ankylosing spondylitis synovial fluid.

TCRdb used MiXCR to reprocess the 5' RACE reads, holding one entry per CDR3 protein. This sample yields about 100,000 distinct CDR3 sequences, of which approximately 9% are seen a single time; roughly 5.6% belongs to the top ten. The TCR originated in a male donor with ankylosing spondylitis or in good health (not recorded which). The genes are TRBV12-3 or TRBV12-4 and TRBJ1-1; no clear D gene. What was sequenced was blood, either unsorted or a sorted T cell fraction (not recorded which). CDR3 nucleotides: TGTGCCAGCAGGCCCACTCTCGACACTGAAGCTTTCTTT. It translates to CASRPTLDTEAFF.